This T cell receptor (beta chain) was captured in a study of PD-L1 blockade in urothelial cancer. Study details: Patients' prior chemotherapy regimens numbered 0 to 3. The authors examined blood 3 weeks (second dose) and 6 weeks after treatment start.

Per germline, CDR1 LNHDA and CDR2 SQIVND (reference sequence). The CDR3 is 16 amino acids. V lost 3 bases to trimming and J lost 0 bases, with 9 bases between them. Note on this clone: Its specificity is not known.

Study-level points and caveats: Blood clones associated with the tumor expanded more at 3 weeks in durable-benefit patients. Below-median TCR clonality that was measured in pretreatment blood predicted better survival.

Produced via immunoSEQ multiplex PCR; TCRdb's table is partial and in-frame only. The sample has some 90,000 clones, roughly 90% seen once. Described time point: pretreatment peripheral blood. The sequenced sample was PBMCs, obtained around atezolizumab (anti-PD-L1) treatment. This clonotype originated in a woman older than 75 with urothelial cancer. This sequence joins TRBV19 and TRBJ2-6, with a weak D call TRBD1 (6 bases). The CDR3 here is CASSIRQASGANVLTF. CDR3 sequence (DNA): TGTGCCAGTAGTATCCGACAGGCCTCTGGGGCCAACGTCCTGACTTTC.